This TCR beta chain was captured in a study of shared clonotypes between healthy human individuals. General study results and limits: Shared clonotypes: 4.5% to 6.5% naive CD4, 3% to 3.5% naive CD8, 2.3% memory CD4, over 0.3% memory CD8.

The assay was immunoSEQ multiplex PCR, and TCRdb's table has in-frame clones only and misses some. The sample carries 950,000 to 1,300,000 clones, approximately 76% recorded once. The J segment lost 2 bases and the V segment lost 6 bases, leaving 8 bases of the junction unmatched. Germline V gene sequence: CDR1 MNHEY, CDR2 SVGAGI. This CDR3 comprises 15 residues. With respect to this clone: As yet, its antigen is unknown.

The sequence was obtained from a man aged 18-30 years in good health. Sample: memory CD4+ T cells sorted from blood. The subset was: CD45RA-negative fraction. V and J are TRBV6-5 and TRBJ2-3, with 7 bases fitting TRBD1. The CDR3: CASSLRDSPTDTQYF. The DNA of the CDR3 is TGTGCCAGCAGCCTCCGGGACAGCCCCACAGATACGCAGTATTTT.